This T cell receptor beta chain derives from a study of blood T cell repertoires in COVID-19. Study overall: Spain, Italy and the United States supplied samples that represented acute and convalescent COVID-19.

In the authors' workflow: Using reference gene primer amplification, nucleated cell counts were estimated. Sequenced by immunoSEQ multiplex PCR; TCRdb stores in-frame clones only, minus some. The DNA gave D and trimming, while V, J and clone size come from that table. The sample includes some 52,000 clones, approximately 84% of them seen just once. The CDR3 spans 15 residues. The germline V gene encodes CDR1 LNHNV and CDR2 YYDKDF (reference sequence). V was trimmed by 8 bases and J by 5 bases, leaving 16 bases between them. Sequencing was done on a sample of peripheral blood. V usage is TRBV15 and J usage is TRBJ1-6; tentative D call: TRBD1 (5 bases). The TCR was taken from a human donor in a cohort sampled during active COVID-19. The CDR3 bases are TGTGCCACCGGGGGGGAAGGCTTTAATAATTCACCCCTCCACTTT. Encoded protein: CATGGEGFNNSPLHF.